The entry below describes one T cell receptor (beta chain). Its antigen is undetermined. This CDR3 is built from 18 residues. Per germline, CDR1 SGHKS and CDR2 YYEKEE (reference sequence). V gave up 4 bases and J gave up 3 bases, with 26 bases separating them. The data belong to a study of T cell repertoires in cytomegalovirus infection. TCRdb used MiXCR to reprocess the reads, holding one entry per CDR3 protein. The sample lists approximately 500,000 distinct CDR3 sequences, 10% to 12% occurring once. Findings and caveats of the study: CMV carriers having the relevant HLA were flagged by cumulative public TCR beta family frequency. Ex vivo, HLA-C-restricted CMV-specific TCR beta clonotypes prevailed over the rest of the response.

This receptor was obtained from a human donor in good health (CMV status not recorded). Some clones in this sample may be carry-over from other donors' samples. The rearrangement links TRBV5-5 to TRBJ2-7; no reliable D call. Sequencing used PBMCs. The CDR3 bases are TGTGCCAGCAGCCCCGGGCCACCTCTATCCCTAGTAGTCTACGAGCAGTACTTC. Translating it yields CASSPGPPLSLVVYEQYF.